One sample yielded the 15 T cell receptor beta chains listed below, sequenced in a study of T cell clonality in common variable immunodeficiency (dated by TCRdb to between 2014 and 2017). Library preparation was by the immunoSEQ multiplex PCR assay. As stored in TCRdb, this immuneACCESS dataset retains in-frame rearrangements with V and J assigned. A fraction of the clones does not appear; measured against another copy, unresolved V genes explain less than half of the discrepancy, and the remainder lacks a known reason. This sample holds tens of thousands of clones in total, without any singletons. The ten largest clonotypes hold 0.75% to 1% of the sample. The sequenced material came from peripheral blood mononuclear cells. The receptors come from a person aged 18 to 75 in good health.

Many counts were recorded for this clone. Coverage ceases 3 residues before the CDR3 finishes, and the germline J gene fills in the end. The rearrangement joins TRBV6-2 or TRBV6-3 to TRBJ2-7; D gene ambiguous. Germline V CDR1 and CDR2: MNHEY, SVGEGT. Trimming removed 2 bases at V and 0 bases at J, with 17 bases between. This CDR3 has 17 amino acids. The CDR3 bases that were read are TGTGCCAGCAGTTACGGCTTGTCAGCGACTCTCTCCTACGAG. Amino acids: CASSYGLSATLSYE. The CDR3, in full, reads CASSYGLSATLSYEQYF.

This clone was counted many times. The DNA ends 3 residues before the CDR3 does, and the rest of the CDR3 is filled in from the germline J gene. The J gene is TRBJ1-5, the V gene TRBV19; 7 bases line up with TRBD1. This CDR3 spans 16 amino acids. V trimming: 3 bases; J trimming: 3 bases; junction bases outside the gene matches: 8. The germline V gene encodes CDR1 LNHDA and CDR2 SQIVND (reference sequence). CDR3: CASSMEQGGDNQPQHF. The sequenced part of the CDR3 DNA is TGTGCCAGTAGTATGGAGCAGGGGGGCGACAATCAGCCC. The variable domain in full, completed from reference TRBV19 and TRBJ1-5, reads DGGITQSPKYLFRKEGQNVTLSCEQNLNHDAMYWYRQDPGQGLRLIYYSQIVNDFQKGDIAEGYSVSREKKESFPLTVTSAQKNPTAFYLCASSMEQGGDNQPQHFGDGTRLSIL.

This clone was detected ten times or more. The CDR3 end lies 3 residues beyond the end of the read and is filled in from the germline J gene. The rearrangement joins TRBV11-2 to TRBJ1-2; a weak D match, TRBD1 (6 bases). The CDR3 has 15 amino acids. The V end was cut by 1 base, the J end by 7 bases, with 16 bases between. The germline CDR1 and CDR2 sequences are SGHAT and FQNNGV. Partial CDR3 DNA: TGTGCCAGCAGCTTAGGGGGAGTCGGAGGGGGTGGC. This gives the protein CASSLGGVGGGG. The CDR3 in full is CASSLGGVGGGGYTF.

This clone was recorded a few times. The CDR3 extends 3 residues past the end of the read, so its final part is completed from the germline J gene. Other DNA sequences from this sample encode an identical CDR3 as well. V gene TRBV7-9 combines with J gene TRBJ2-2, with D perhaps matching TRBD2 (6 bases). Trimming took 5 bases from V and 5 from J, leaving 15 bases between them. The CDR3 extends over 15 amino acids. From germline, CDR1 is SEHNR and CDR2 FQNEAQ (reference sequence). The covered CDR3 bases are TGTGCCAGCAGCCAAGGGCTCGGAGGGACCGGGGAG. Its translation: CASSQGLGGTGE. The whole CDR3 sequence is CASSQGLGGTGELFF.

On this clone: The read ends 3 residues shy of where the CDR3 ends; the end is completed using the germline J gene. The rearrangement links TRBV2 to TRBJ2-7, with 8 bases that match TRBD2. Germline loops: CDR1 SNHLY, CDR2 FYNNEI. This CDR3 has 15 residues. J lost 4 bases, V lost 10 bases, and 15 bases had no gene match. The CDR3 here is CAIAGSGTLGYEQYF. The sequenced part of the CDR3 DNA is TGTGCCATCGCGGGTAGCGGGACCCTTGGGTACGAG.

At least ten counts were recorded for this clone. The read ends 3 residues before the CDR3 terminus; that terminus is restored from the germline J gene. The chain is built from TRBV5-1 and TRBJ1-1; a possible D gene is TRBD1 (5 bases). CDR1 and CDR2 (germline): SGHRS, YFSETQ. This CDR3 is built from 18 residues. Between the trimmed V and J ends, which lost 4 bases and 0 bases, there was a span of 22 bases. The CDR3 DNA, read in part, is TGCGCCAGCAGCCGGGCCGAAGGGGTAGGGCTCGTGAACACTGAA. It encodes CASSRAEGVGLVNTE. The whole CDR3 sequence reads CASSRAEGVGLVNTEAFF.

This clone was found many times. The CDR3 goes on 3 residues after the read ends, and that part is filled in from the germline J gene. V gene TRBV7-6 combines with J gene TRBJ2-1; TRBD2 matches at 8 bases. V was pared by 5 bases and J by 5 bases, with 11 bases of the junction left unmatched. This CDR3 spans 16 amino acids. Looked up from germline, CDR1 is SGHVS and CDR2 is FNYEAQ. CDR3 bases read: TGTGCCAGCAGCCCGACTAGTTCGGGGGGGAACAATGAG. As protein: CASSPTSSGGNNE. The entire CDR3 protein is CASSPTSSGGNNEQFF.

This clone was recorded many times. The read gets to within 3 residues of the CDR3 end, and the germline J gene fills in the rest. The chain joins TRBV18 to TRBJ2-5; tentatively, D is TRBD2 (7 bases). Germline CDR1 is KGHSH and CDR2 is LQKENI. Trimming stripped 3 bases from V and 2 bases from J, with 13 bases between. The CDR3 has 15 residues. CDR3 loop: CASSPREGDQETQYF. The CDR3 bases that were read are TGTGCCAGCTCACCGAGGGAGGGGGATCAAGAGACC.

Points on this clone: The read stops 3 residues short of the end of the CDR3; the missing end is completed from the germline J gene. The rearrangement joins TRBV29-1 to TRBJ2-7, with 9 bases fitting TRBD2. The CDR3 extends over 14 amino acids. Germline CDR1 is SQVTM and CDR2 is ANQGSEA. V lost 4 bases to trimming and J lost 3 bases; unmatched junction nucleotides: 7. The CDR3 bases that were read are TGCAGCGTTGGGGGCCTAGCGGGACGCTACGAG. Its translation: CSVGGLAGRYE. The whole CDR3 reads CSVGGLAGRYEQYF.

This clone was observed many times. The read terminates 3 residues ahead of where the CDR3 ends, so the germline J gene completes it. The genes are TRBV11-2 and TRBJ2-1; D gene unclear. V was clipped by 0 bases and J by 6 bases, with 9 bases between them. The CDR3 loop spans 14 amino acids. The germline gives CDR1 SGHAT, CDR2 FQNNGV. The CDR3: CASSLEISFNEQFF. Partial CDR3 DNA: TGTGCCAGCAGCTTAGAAATAAGCTTCAATGAG.

Ten or more counts support this clone. The CDR3 end lies 3 residues beyond the end of the read and is filled in from the germline J gene. V gene TRBV5-1 combines with J gene TRBJ2-5, with 7 bases fitting TRBD2. V lost 2 bases and J lost 4; bases outside the gene matches: 8. This CDR3 comprises 15 residues. CDR1 and CDR2 from the germline V gene are SGHRS and YFSETQ. The sequenced part of the CDR3 DNA is TGCGCCAGCAGCTTCGATATAGGGACTACAGAGACC. Translation gives CASSFDIGTTET. The whole CDR3 sequence is CASSFDIGTTETQYF.

This clone was recorded at least ten times. The read falls 3 residues short of the CDR3 end, and the missing part is taken from the germline J gene. The rearrangement joins TRBV7-2 to TRBJ1-1, with TRBD1 matching over 7 bases. Germline CDR1 SGHTA, CDR2 FQGNSA. This CDR3 spans 15 amino acids. With 4 bases clipped from V and 3 bases from J, the junction kept 8 bases outside the gene matches. The CDR3 sequence: CASSYNPGGDTEAFF. CDR3 DNA (partial): TGTGCCAGCAGCTACAACCCAGGGGGTGACACTGAA.

This clone was seen repeatedly, ten times or more. The CDR3 end falls 3 residues outside the read, so it is completed with the germline J gene. The chain links TRBV23-1 to TRBJ2-3, with D possibly TRBD1 on 5 matching bases. TRBV23-1 counts as an open reading frame of uncertain function. Trimming took off 3 bases at V and 6 bases at J, with 22 bases between the two ends. CDR3 size: 17 residues. The sequenced part of the CDR3 DNA is TGCGCCAGCAGTCACCTGGACAAAGCGCTTTGTACGGATACG. It specifies CASSHLDKALCTDT. The complete CDR3 protein is CASSHLDKALCTDTQYF.

At least ten counts were recorded for this clone. CDR3 DNA, as far as it was read: TGTGCCATCAGTGGACTAGCGGGGGGCAATGAG. Translation: CAISGLAGGNE. The entire CDR3 reads CAISGLAGGNEQFF. This chain joins TRBV10-3 and TRBJ2-1; TRBD2 aligns across 13 bases. The read ends 3 residues shy of where the CDR3 ends; the end is completed using the germline J gene. J gave up 6 bases and V 4 bases, and 0 bases lay outside the gene matches. This CDR3 has 14 residues. Germline-derived CDR1 and CDR2 are ENHRY and SYGVKD.

This clone was observed at least ten times. An end of the junction differs from the germline gene, which may be a read error. The read ends 3 residues before the CDR3 terminus; that terminus is restored from the germline J gene. The chain joins TRBV7-7 to TRBJ2-3; TRBD2 matches 7 bases. Germline V lookup: CDR1 SSHAT, CDR2 FNYEAQ (reference sequence). This CDR3 region has 15 residues. CDR3 sequence reads: CASSLGLAGTDTQYF. The covered CDR3 bases are TGTGCTAGCAGCTTAGGCCTAGCGGGCACAGATACG.